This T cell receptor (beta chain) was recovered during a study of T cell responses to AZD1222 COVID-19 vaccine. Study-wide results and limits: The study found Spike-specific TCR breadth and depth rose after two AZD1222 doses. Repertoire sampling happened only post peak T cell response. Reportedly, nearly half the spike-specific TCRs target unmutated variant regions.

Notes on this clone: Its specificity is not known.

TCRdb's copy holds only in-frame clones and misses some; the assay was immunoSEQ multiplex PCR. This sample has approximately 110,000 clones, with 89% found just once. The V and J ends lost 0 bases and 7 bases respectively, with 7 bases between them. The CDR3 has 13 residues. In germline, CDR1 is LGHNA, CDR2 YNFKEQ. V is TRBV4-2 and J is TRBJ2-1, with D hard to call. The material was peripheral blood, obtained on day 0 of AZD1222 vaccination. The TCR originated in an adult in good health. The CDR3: CASSQEGWNEQFF. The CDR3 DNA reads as TGTGCCAGCAGCCAAGAGGGGTGGAATGAGCAGTTCTTC.